Listed below are T cell receptor beta chains from one sample, sequenced in a study of technical replicates of blood from a few donors. Assay: immunoSEQ multiplex PCR; the TCRdb copy retains only in-frame clones and omits some. The profile covers about 88,000 clones, with around 94% appearing a single time and around 0.25% taken by the ten largest. Sequencing used T cells isolated from PBMCs. The receptors stem from a human donor in good health. CDR3s include the opening cysteine and the closing phenylalanine or tryptophan. A D gene is named only where the DNA matches it firmly. Clone size, where shown, is once, few, many, or a class for clones that have expanded.

NA TRBJ1-3 TRBV4-1 NA CASSQGGGNGNTIYF TGCGCCAGCAGCCAAGGGGGGGGCAATGGAAACACCATATATTTT
NA TRBJ2-3 TRBV6-5 once CATKKGALTDTQYF TGTGCCACCAAGAAAGGGGCTCTCACAGATACGCAGTATTTT
NA TRBJ1-3 TRBV27 NA CASSLRGSGNTIYF TGTGCCAGCAGTCTGCGGGGCTCTGGAAACACCATATATTTT
NA TRBJ2-7 TRBV7-9 NA CASSPDAGRSYEQYF TGTGCCAGCAGCCCTGATGCGGGTCGATCATACGAGCAGTACTTC
NA TRBJ1-1 TRBV27 NA CASSLSLWALNTEAFF TGTGCCAGCAGTTTATCGTTATGGGCTTTAAACACTGAAGCTTTCTTT
TRBD2 TRBJ2-3 TRBV6-1 once CASSEGGGDTQYF TGTGCCAGCAGTGAAGGCGGGGGGGATACGCAGTATTTT
NA TRBJ2-7 TRBV11-2 NA CASSPDSYEQYF TGTGCCAGCAGCCCTGACTCGTACGAGCAGTACTTC
NA TRBJ2-2 TRBV7-8 NA CASSLVRHTGELFF TGTGCCAGCAGCTTAGTCAGGCACACCGGGGAGCTGTTTTTT
TRBD2 TRBJ2-1 TRBV7-9 NA CASSLGLAGGPYNEQFF TGTGCCAGCAGCCTCGGACTAGCGGGGGGTCCTTACAATGAGCAGTTCTTC
TRBD1 TRBJ2-7 TRBV7-9 NA CASSLGQGTYEQYF TGTGCCAGCAGCTTAGGACAGGGGACCTACGAGCAGTACTTC
NA TRBJ1-3 TRBV2 NA CSQGPVGDTIYF TGTTCGCAGGGGCCCGTCGGGGACACCATATATTTT
NA TRBJ1-1 TRBV2 NA CARVGTEAFF TGTGCCAGGGTCGGGACTGAAGCTTTCTTT
TRBD1 TRBJ1-2 TRBV5-6 NA CASSLVGGNGYTF TGTGCCAGCAGCTTGGTAGGGGGCAATGGCTACACCTTC
NA TRBJ2-4 TRBV28 NA CASSLGGAGAKNIQYF TGTGCCAGCAGTTTAGGGGGGGCTGGGGCCAAAAACATTCAGTACTTC
TRBD1 TRBJ1-2 TRBV5-4 NA CASSTVPGQGSYNYGYTF TGTGCCAGCAGCACGGTCCCGGGACAGGGGTCGTATAACTATGGCTACACCTTC
NA TRBJ1-1 TRBV29-1 NA CSVEGSDTEAFF TGCAGCGTTGAAGGCTCGGACACTGAAGCTTTCTTT
TRBD1 TRBJ1-2 TRBV27 NA CASSWTGTNYGYTF TGTGCCAGCAGTTGGACAGGGACTAACTATGGCTACACCTTC
TRBD1 TRBJ1-1 TRBV7-9 NA CASSSLSRGLSMNTEAFF TGTGCCAGCAGCTCCCTTTCGAGGGGGCTATCTATGAACACTGAAGCTTTCTTT
NA TRBJ2-7 TRBV19 NA CASSIGGGPYEQYF TGTGCCAGTAGTATCGGCGGCGGTCCCTACGAGCAGTACTTC
TRBD2 TRBJ2-3 TRBV11-3 NA CASSSPPWTSGDLSTDTQYF TGTGCCAGCAGCTCGCCCCCTTGGACTAGCGGGGACCTAAGCACAGATACGCAGTATTTT
NA TRBJ2-2 TRBV5-1 NA CASSRASEGAGELFF TGCGCCAGCAGCCGGGCCAGCGAGGGGGCCGGGGAGCTGTTTTTT
TRBD2 TRBJ2-5 TRBV15 NA CATSLDGGGLQETQYF TGTGCCACCAGCTTAGACGGGGGGGGTCTTCAAGAGACCCAGTACTTC
TRBD2 TRBJ2-7 TRBV5-1 NA CASSLIPSGSSYEQYF TGCGCCAGCAGCTTGATACCCAGCGGGAGTAGTTACGAGCAGTACTTC
NA TRBJ2-3 TRBV11-3 NA CASSGAASTDTQYF TGTGCCAGCAGTGGGGCGGCTAGCACAGATACGCAGTATTTT
NA TRBJ2-5 TRBV6-5 NA CASSYEGGIQETQYF TGTGCCAGCAGTTACGAAGGGGGTATCCAAGAGACCCAGTACTTC
TRBD1 TRBJ2-2 TRBV5-1 NA CASSVGQANTGELFF TGCGCCAGCAGCGTTGGACAGGCGAACACCGGGGAGCTGTTTTTT
NA TRBJ1-3 TRBV4-1 many CASSRQGWVLNGNTIYF TGCGCCAGCAGCCGGCAGGGTTGGGTCTTAAATGGAAACACCATATATTTT
NA TRBJ1-3 TRBV4-1 once CASSSPGSGNTIYF TGCGCCAGCAGCTCCCCAGGCTCTGGAAACACCATATATTTT
TRBD2 TRBJ2-3 TRBV28 NA CASSLRAGAEDTQYF TGTGCCAGCAGTTTAAGAGCGGGAGCGGAAGATACGCAGTATTTT
TRBD1 TRBJ1-4 TRBV28 NA CASSAQGGGTRKLFF TGTGCCAGCAGCGCACAGGGGGGTGGGACGCGAAAACTGTTTTTT
NA TRBJ1-6 TRBV6-1 NA CASSEETKHNSPLHF TGTGCCAGCAGTGAGGAGACGAAGCATAATTCACCCCTCCACTTT
TRBD1 TRBJ2-5 TRBV9 NA CASSANPQGAEEETQYF TGTGCCAGCAGCGCCAACCCACAGGGGGCAGAGGAAGAGACCCAGTACTTC
TRBD1 TRBJ2-3 TRBV7-9 NA CASSEDRGGTDTQYF TGTGCCAGCAGCGAGGACAGGGGAGGAACAGATACGCAGTATTTT
NA TRBJ2-2 TRBV4-1 NA CASSPRGSTGELFF TGCGCCAGCAGCCCCAGGGGAAGTACCGGGGAGCTGTTTTTT
NA TRBJ2-2 TRBV29-1 once CSVTRGGELFF TGCAGCGTTACGAGGGGGGGGGAGCTGTTTTTT
NA TRBJ1-6 TRBV5-6 NA CASSLGSQGRSPLHF TGTGCCAGCAGCTTGGGGTCCCAGGGGCGTTCACCCCTCCACTTT
TRBD1 TRBJ1-3 TRBV6-5 NA CASRQGNGNTIYF TGTGCCAGTCGACAGGGCAATGGAAACACCATATATTTT
NA TRBJ2-6 TRBV5-1 NA CASSLGSSGANVLTF TGCGCCAGCAGCTTGGGGAGCTCTGGGGCCAACGTCCTGACTTTC
TRBD1 TRBJ1-2 TRBV14 NA CASSQRQGAEGYTF TGTGCCAGCAGCCAACGACAGGGGGCGGAAGGCTACACCTTC
NA TRBJ1-5 TRBV14 NA CASSQNYGGLQHF TGTGCCAGCAGCCAGAATTACGGAGGCCTCCAGCATTTT
NA TRBJ2-7 TRBV6-1 NA CASSVRPDLPYF TGTGCCAGCAGTGTGAGGCCAGATCTTCCGTACTTC
NA TRBJ1-1 TRBV2 NA CASSAGGEAFF TGTGCCAGCAGTGCGGGTGGTGAAGCTTTCTTT